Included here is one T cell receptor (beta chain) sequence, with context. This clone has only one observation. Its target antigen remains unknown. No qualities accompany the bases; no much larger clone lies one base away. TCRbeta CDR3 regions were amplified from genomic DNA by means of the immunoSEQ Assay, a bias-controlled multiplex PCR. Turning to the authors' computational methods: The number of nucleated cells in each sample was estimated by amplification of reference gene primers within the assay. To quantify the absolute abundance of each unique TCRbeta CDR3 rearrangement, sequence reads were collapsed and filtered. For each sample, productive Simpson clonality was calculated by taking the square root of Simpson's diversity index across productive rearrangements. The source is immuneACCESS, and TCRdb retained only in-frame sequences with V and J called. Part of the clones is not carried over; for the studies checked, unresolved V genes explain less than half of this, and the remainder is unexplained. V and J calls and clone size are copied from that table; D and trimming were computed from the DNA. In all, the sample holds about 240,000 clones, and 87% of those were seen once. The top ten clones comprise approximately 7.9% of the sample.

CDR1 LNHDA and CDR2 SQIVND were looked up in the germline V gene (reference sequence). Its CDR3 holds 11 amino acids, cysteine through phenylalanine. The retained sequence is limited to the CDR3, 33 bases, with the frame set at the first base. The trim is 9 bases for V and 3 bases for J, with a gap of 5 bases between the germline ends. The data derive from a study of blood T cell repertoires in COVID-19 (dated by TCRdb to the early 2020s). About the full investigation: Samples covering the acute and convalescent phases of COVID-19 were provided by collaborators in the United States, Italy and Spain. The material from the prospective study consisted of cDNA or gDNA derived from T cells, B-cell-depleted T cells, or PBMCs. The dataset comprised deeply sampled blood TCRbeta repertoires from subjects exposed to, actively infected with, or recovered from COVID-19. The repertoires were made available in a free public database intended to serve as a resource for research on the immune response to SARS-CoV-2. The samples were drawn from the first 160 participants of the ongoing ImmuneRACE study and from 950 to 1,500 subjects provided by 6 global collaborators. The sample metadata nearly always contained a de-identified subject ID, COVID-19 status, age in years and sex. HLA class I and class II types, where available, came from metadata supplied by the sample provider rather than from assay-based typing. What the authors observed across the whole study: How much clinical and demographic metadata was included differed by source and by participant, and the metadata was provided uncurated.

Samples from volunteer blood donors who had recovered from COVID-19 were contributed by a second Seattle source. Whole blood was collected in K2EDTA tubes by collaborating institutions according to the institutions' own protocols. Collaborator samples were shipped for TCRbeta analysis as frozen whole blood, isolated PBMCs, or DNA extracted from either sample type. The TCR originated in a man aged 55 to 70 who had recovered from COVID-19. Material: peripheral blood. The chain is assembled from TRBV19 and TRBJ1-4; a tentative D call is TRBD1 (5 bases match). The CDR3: CARTANEKLFF. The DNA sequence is TGTGCCAGGACAGCTAATGAAAAACTGTTTTTT.